The 2 T cell receptor beta chains reported below all come from one sample, sequenced in a study of shared clonotypes between healthy human individuals. Clones were read by immunoSEQ multiplex PCR, and TCRdb kept only the in-frame ones, dropping some. The table shows about half a million clones, with approximately 79% occurring only once. Sequenced sample: PBMCs. The receptors originated from a woman aged 40 to 55 in good health. Some clones in this sample may be carry-over from other donors' samples.

The chain recombines TRBV4-2 with TRBJ1-6; D may be TRBD1 (6 bases). The germline V gene encodes CDR1 LGHNA and CDR2 YNFKEQ. The CDR3 covers 14 residues. Between the trimmed V and J ends, which lost 5 bases and 5 bases, there was a span of 10 bases. CDR3 protein: CASSVRGDNSPLHF. In nucleotides, the CDR3 is TGTGCCAGCAGCGTGAGGGGGGATAATTCACCCCTCCACTTT.

The chain has TRBV5-1 and TRBJ2-5; unclear D gene. Per the germline V gene, CDR1 is SGHRS and CDR2 is YFSETQ. This CDR3 contains 15 residues. Deletions cut 0 bases from V and 0 bases from J, with 9 bases between. The CDR3 region has the DNA TGCGCCAGCAGCTTGGTCGTCGGCGACCAAGAGACCCAGTACTTC. It specifies CASSLVVGDQETQYF.